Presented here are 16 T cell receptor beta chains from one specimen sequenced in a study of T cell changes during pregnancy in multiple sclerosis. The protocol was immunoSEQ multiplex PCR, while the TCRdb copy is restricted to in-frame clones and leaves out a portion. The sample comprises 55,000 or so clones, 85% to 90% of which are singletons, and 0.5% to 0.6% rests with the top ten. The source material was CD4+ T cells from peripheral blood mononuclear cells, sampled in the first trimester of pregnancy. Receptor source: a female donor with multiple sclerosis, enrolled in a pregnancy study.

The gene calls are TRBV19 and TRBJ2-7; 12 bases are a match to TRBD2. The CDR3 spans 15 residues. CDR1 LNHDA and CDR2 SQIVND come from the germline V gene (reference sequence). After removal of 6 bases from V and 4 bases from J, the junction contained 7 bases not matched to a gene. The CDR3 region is CASRTSGGDPYEQYF. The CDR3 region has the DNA TGTGCCAGTAGGACTAGCGGGGGAGACCCTTACGAGCAGTACTTC. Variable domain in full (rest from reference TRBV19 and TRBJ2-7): DGGITQSPKYLFRKEGQNVTLSCEQNLNHDAMYWYRQDPGQGLRLIYYSQIVNDFQKGDIAEGYSVSREKKESFPLTVTSAQKNPTAFYLCASRTSGGDPYEQYFGPGTRLTVT.

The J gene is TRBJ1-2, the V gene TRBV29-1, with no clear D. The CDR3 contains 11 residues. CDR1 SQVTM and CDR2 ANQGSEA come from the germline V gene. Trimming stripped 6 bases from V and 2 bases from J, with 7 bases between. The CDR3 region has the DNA TGCAGCGTGTACGGGAACTATGGCTACACCTTC. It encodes CSVYGNYGYTF.

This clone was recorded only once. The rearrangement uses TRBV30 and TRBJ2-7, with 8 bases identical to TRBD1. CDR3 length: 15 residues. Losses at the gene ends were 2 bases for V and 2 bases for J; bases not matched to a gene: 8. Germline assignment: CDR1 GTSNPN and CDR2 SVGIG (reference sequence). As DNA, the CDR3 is TGTGCCTGGAGTAAAGGACAGGGTAGAACCTACGAGCAGTACTTC. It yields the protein CAWSKGQGRTYEQYF.

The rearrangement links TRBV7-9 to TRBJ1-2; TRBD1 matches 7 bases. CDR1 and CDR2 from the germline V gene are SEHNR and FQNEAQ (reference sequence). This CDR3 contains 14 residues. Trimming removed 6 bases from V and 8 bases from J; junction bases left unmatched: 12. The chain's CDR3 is CASRDRQGGWGYTF. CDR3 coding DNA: TGTGCCAGCAGGGACAGACAGGGAGGCTGGGGCTACACCTTC.

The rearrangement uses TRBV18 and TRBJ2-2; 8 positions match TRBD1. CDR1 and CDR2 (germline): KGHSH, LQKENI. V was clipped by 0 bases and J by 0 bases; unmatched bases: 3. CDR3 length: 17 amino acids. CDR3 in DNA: TGTGCCAGCTCACCACCTACAGGGGGAGCGAACACCGGGGAGCTGTTTTTT. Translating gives CASSPPTGGANTGELFF.

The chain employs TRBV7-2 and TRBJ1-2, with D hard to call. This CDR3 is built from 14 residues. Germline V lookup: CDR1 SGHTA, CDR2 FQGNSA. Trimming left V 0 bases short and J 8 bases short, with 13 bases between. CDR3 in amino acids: CASSLASPAVGYTF. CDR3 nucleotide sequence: TGTGCCAGCAGCTTAGCCTCCCCGGCGGTAGGCTACACCTTC.

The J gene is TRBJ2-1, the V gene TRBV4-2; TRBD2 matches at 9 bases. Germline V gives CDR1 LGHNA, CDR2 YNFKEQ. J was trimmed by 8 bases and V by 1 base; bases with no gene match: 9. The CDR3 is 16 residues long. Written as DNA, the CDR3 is TGTGCCAGCAGCCAAGGGTTCCTAGCGGGATCCCATGAGCAGTTCTTC. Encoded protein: CASSQGFLAGSHEQFF.

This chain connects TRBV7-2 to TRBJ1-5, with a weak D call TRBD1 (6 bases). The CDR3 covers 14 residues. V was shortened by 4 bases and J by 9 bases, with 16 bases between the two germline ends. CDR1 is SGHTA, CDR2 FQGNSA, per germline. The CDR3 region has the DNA TGTGCCAGCAGCTCCGGACAGCCGACTTCGCCCCAGCATTTT. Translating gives CASSSGQPTSPQHF.

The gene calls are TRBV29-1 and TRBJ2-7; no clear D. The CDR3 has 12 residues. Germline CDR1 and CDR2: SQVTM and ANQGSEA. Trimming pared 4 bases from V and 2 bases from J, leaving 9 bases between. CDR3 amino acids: CSVGRQPYEQYF. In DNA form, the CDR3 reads TGCAGCGTTGGGCGGCAGCCCTACGAGCAGTACTTC.

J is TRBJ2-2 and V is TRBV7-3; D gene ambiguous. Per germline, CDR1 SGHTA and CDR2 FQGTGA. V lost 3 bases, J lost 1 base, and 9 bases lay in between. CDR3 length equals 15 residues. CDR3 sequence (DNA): TGTGCCAGCAGCTTTCTCACCGGGAACACCGGGGAGCTGTTTTTT. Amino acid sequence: CASSFLTGNTGELFF.

The chain's CDR3 is CASSTRVWETQYF. Here the CDR3 DNA reads TGTGCCAGCTCCACCAGGGTTTGGGAGACCCAGTACTTC. J is TRBJ2-5 and V is TRBV7-8; perhaps TRBD1 as D (5 bases). Germline-derived CDR1 and CDR2 are SGHVS and FQNEAQ. The V and J ends lost 8 bases and 5 bases respectively, with 15 bases between them. The CDR3 is 13 amino acids.

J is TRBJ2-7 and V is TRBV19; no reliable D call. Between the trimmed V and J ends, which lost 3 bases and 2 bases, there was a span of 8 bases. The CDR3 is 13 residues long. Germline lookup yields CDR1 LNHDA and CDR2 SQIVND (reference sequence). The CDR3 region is CASSIWHPYEQYF. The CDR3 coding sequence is TGTGCCAGTAGTATCTGGCATCCCTACGAGCAGTACTTC.

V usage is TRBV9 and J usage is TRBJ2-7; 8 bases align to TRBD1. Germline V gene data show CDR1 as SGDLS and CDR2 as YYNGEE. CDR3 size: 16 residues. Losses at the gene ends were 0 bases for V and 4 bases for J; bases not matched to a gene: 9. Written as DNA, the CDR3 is TGTGCCAGCAGCGTAGGCGCCTCGGGACAGGAGTACGAGCAGTACTTC. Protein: CASSVGASGQEYEQYF.

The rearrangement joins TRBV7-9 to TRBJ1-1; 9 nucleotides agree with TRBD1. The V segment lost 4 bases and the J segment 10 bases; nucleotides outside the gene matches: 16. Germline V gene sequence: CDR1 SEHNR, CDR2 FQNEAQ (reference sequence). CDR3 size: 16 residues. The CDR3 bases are TGTGCCAGCAGCTCAGTTGGGACAGGGTTCTCTGGTCGAGCTTTCTTT. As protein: CASSSVGTGFSGRAFF.

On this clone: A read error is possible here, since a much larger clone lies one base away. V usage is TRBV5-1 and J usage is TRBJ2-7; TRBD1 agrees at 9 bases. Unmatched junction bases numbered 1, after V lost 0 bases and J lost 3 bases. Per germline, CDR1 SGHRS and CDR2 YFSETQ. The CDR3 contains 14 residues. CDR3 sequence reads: CASSLGQGVYEQYF. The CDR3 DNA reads TGCGCCAGCAGCTTGGGACAGGGGGTCTACGAGCAGTACTTC.

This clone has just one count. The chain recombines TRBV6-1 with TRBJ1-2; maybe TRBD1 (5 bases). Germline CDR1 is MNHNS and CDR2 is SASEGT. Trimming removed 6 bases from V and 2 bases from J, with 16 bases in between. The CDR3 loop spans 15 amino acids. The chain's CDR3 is CASRSQEGQNYGYTF. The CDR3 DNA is TGTGCCAGCAGATCACAGGAAGGTCAGAACTATGGCTACACCTTC.